These T cell receptor beta chains were read from a single sample in a study of response to subunit inactivated influenza vaccine. TCRdb redid the calling of the RT-PCR reads with MiXCR, one entry per CDR3 protein. The table shows about 780,000 distinct CDR3 sequences, with about 18% occurring only once. Specimen: PBMCs from blood, collected less than 6 days after vaccination. Every receptor here comes from a man aged 50 to 59 who received an inactivated influenza vaccine. Both conserved end residues are part of each CDR3. Fields, in order: V gene, J gene, D gene, clone size, CDR3 length, CDR3 protein, CDR3 DNA. A D gene is named only where the DNA matches it firmly. Clone sizes are given selectively: once, few, many, or a class where the clone is expanded.

TRBV7-2	TRBJ2-1	-	-	16	CASSLANAPPYNEQFF	TGTGCCAGCAGCTTAGCGAATGCGCCCCCCTACAATGAGCAGTTCTTC
TRBV5-1	TRBJ2-1	TRBD2	few	16	CASSLRPSGGAAEQFF	TGCGCCAGCAGCTTGAGGCCCAGCGGGGGGGCCGCTGAGCAGTTCTTC
TRBV15	TRBJ2-3	TRBD1	-	18	CATSRDSSPGGLADTQYF	TGTGCCACCAGCAGAGATAGTTCGCCAGGGGGCCTTGCAGATACGCAGTATTTT
TRBV4-3	TRBJ2-3	TRBD2	-	14	CASSQLAGGDTQYF	TGCGCCAGCAGCCAGCTAGCGGGAGGTGATACGCAGTATTTT
TRBV15	TRBJ2-2	-	few	13	CATSRESFGELFF	TGTGCCACCAGCAGAGAAAGTTTCGGGGAGCTGTTTTTT
TRBV4-3	TRBJ2-7	-	many	13	CASSQDSGYEQYF	TGTGCCAGCAGCCAAGATTCCGGTTACGAGCAGTACTTC
TRBV11-3	TRBJ2-1	TRBD1	-	15	CASSQMGQGGNEQFF	TGTGCCAGCAGCCAGATGGGACAGGGTGGCAATGAGCAGTTCTTC
TRBV4-3	TRBJ1-4	-	-	14	CASSQLGFNEKLFF	TGCGCCAGCAGCCAATTAGGGTTTAATGAAAAACTGTTTTTT
TRBV7-1	TRBJ2-1	TRBD2	few	21	CASSLSVRTGLSGRDDNEQFF	TGTGCCAGCAGCCTCAGCGTCAGGACAGGATTAAGCGGGAGGGATGACAATGAGCAGTTCTTC
TRBV6-1	TRBJ2-3	-	-	13	CASSGQLADTQYF	TGTGCCAGCAGCGGACAGCTCGCGGATACGCAGTATTTT
TRBV6-5	TRBJ2-5	-	few	14	CASSYYREQETQYF	TGTGCCAGCAGTTACTATCGGGAGCAAGAGACCCAGTACTTC
TRBV6-1	TRBJ1-4	TRBD1	-	14	CASSPDRGWEKLFF	TGTGCCAGCAGCCCCGACAGGGGTTGGGAAAAACTGTTTTTT
TRBV2	TRBJ2-3	-	-	14	CASEGHTGTDTQYF	TGTGCCAGCGAAGGGCACACCGGCACAGATACGCAGTATTTT
TRBV5-1	TRBJ2-3	TRBD1	-	15	CASSTGQGRTDTQYF	TGCGCCAGCAGCACAGGACAGGGAAGAACAGATACGCAGTATTTT
TRBV7-8	TRBJ1-6	-	few	17	CASSSWGPSSYNSPLHF	TGTGCCAGCAGCTCCTGGGGACCGAGCTCCTATAATTCACCCCTCCACTTT
TRBV29-1	TRBJ2-3	-	many	12	CSADGSTDTQYF	TGCAGCGCGGACGGGAGCACAGATACGCAGTATTTT
TRBV18	TRBJ1-1	-	-	11	CASSSRNEAFF	TGTGCCAGCTCGAGTAGAAATGAAGCTTTCTTT
TRBV5-5	TRBJ1-2	TRBD1	few	14	CASSLVQGDYGYTF	TGTGCCAGCAGCTTGGTCCAGGGGGACTATGGCTACACCTTC
TRBV7-6	TRBJ2-7	-	many	13	CASSPSGYYEQYF	TGTGCCAGCAGCCCTAGTGGGTACTACGAGCAGTACTTC
TRBV5-4	TRBJ2-1	TRBD1	-	16	CASSFLTGSSGNEQFF	TGTGCCAGCAGCTTCCTGACAGGGAGTAGTGGCAATGAGCAGTTCTTC
TRBV7-2	TRBJ1-2	-	few	14	CASSLSGTTGGYTF	TGTGCCAGCAGCTTATCCGGGACAACTGGAGGCTACACCTTC
TRBV5-5	TRBJ1-2	TRBD1	-	15	CASSPQGAIGYGYTF	TGTGCCAGCAGTCCACAGGGGGCGATCGGCTATGGCTACACCTTC